The present T cell receptor beta chain was sequenced within a study of blood T cell repertoires in COVID-19. On the study more broadly: Acute-phase and convalescent COVID-19 samples originated in the United States, Italy and Spain.

Original methodology: Researchers report that nucleated cell counts were estimated from reference gene primer amplification. Clones were sequenced by immunoSEQ multiplex PCR, and TCRdb holds only the in-frame ones, with some missing. That table gives V, J and clone size, and the DNA gave D and trimming. This table has roughly 370,000 clones, roughly 89% appearing once. Germline CDR1 and CDR2: MDHEN and SYDVKM. The length of the CDR3 is 17 residues. V gave up 6 bases and J gave up 4 bases; unmatched junction bases: 8. This clone was picked up one time. Participants spanned ages roughly 18 to 90 years and resided in roughly 22 US areas. Each recovered donor of Cohort 3 presented with two negative PCRs, clearance, or symptom resolution.

The sequence was obtained from a woman in her forties or fifties who had recovered from COVID-19. Sequencing used PBMCs or T cells enriched from blood (not recorded which). J is TRBJ2-1 and V is TRBV28; TRBD2 agrees at 14 bases. The CDR3 DNA is TGTGCCAGCAGGGGACTAGCGGGAGTTCTTCCTTACAATGAGCAGTTCTTC. The encoded protein is CASRGLAGVLPYNEQFF.